The clone carrying this TCR beta chain was detected only a few times. This entry is derived from a study of early T cells in non-severe SARS-CoV-2 infection. At the level of the study: The input, bulk RNA from unsorted whole blood, was sequenced, and chains were unpaired.

J lost 4 bases, V lost 6 bases, and 5 bases had no gene match. Germline CDR1 and CDR2: DFQATT and SNEGSKA (reference sequence). The CDR3 length is 13 residues. Researchers tagged individual cDNA molecules with unique molecular identifiers. Via MiXCR, TCRdb re-called the 5' RACE reads, giving one row per CDR3 protein. The sample has just over 95,000 distinct CDR3 sequences, approximately 9.9% seen once. V is TRBV20-1 and J is TRBJ2-1, with 8 nucleotides matching TRBD1. Sequencing was performed on whole blood, taken at baseline. The TCR sequence derives from an adult who was a healthcare worker with PCR-confirmed SARS-CoV-2 infection or an uninfected control (not recorded which). The CDR3 DNA sequence: TGCAGTGCCCGGGACAGGTATTACAATGAGCAGTTCTTC. This gives the protein CSARDRYYNEQFF.